One T cell receptor (beta chain) is described in this entry. Antigen specificity is unknown. The data are from a study of regulatory T cells in long-lasting Graves disease. Overall study findings and caveats: Persistent disease preferred TRBV28, TRBJ1-2 and TRBJ2-5; new disease, TRBV20-1 and TRBJ2-1. Public clonotype sharing was higher in persistent than newly diagnosed patients.

Time point indicated: newly diagnosed GD, antithyroid drugs for less than 3 months. Extracted RNA from PBMCs served as the source of the TCR library. The CDR3 extends over 12 amino acids. The V end lost 5 bases, the J end lost 2 bases, and 10 bases lay between the germline ends. The V gene's germline CDR1 is DFQATT and CDR2 SNEGSKA (reference sequence). Through Arm-PCR of CDR3 regions and iRepertoire HTBI primers, TCR beta libraries were built. MiXCR was run by TCRdb on the multiplex PCR reads, yielding one entry per CDR3 protein. The sample shows about 300,000 distinct CDR3 sequences, about a sixth of them seen only once.

The chain employs TRBV20-1 and TRBJ2-7; D could derive from TRBD1 or TRBD2 (6 bases each). This TCR was recovered from a female donor with Graves disease. Sample: peripheral blood mononuclear cells (PBMCs), taken at new diagnosis, from a patient treated with antithyroid drugs. For the CDR3, the DNA is TGCAGTGCTGAAGGGGGGACCTACGAGCAGTACTTC. It specifies CSAEGGTYEQYF.